Sequencing of this T cell receptor (beta chain) was carried out in a study of blood T cell repertoires in COVID-19. In the original analysis: From reference gene primer amplification, estimates of nucleated cell counts were derived. Method: immunoSEQ multiplex PCR; TCRdb's copy keeps in-frame clones and lacks some. V and J calls and clone size are copied from that table; D and trimming were computed from the DNA. The repertoire holds approximately 99,000 clones, more than 75% seen once, with 15% to 20% in the top ten. Germline CDR1 reads SQVTM; CDR2 reads ANQGSEA. After removal of 5 bases from V and 5 bases from J, the junction contained 7 bases not matched to a gene. CDR3 length: 13 amino acids.

Sequencing used peripheral blood. The source of this sequence is a human donor in a cohort sampled during active COVID-19. The V call is TRBV29-1, the J call TRBJ2-5, with TRBD1 matching 8 bases. The DNA of the CDR3 is TGCAGCGTTCCGACAGGGGCAGGGGAGACCCAGTACTTC. This codes for CSVPTGAGETQYF.